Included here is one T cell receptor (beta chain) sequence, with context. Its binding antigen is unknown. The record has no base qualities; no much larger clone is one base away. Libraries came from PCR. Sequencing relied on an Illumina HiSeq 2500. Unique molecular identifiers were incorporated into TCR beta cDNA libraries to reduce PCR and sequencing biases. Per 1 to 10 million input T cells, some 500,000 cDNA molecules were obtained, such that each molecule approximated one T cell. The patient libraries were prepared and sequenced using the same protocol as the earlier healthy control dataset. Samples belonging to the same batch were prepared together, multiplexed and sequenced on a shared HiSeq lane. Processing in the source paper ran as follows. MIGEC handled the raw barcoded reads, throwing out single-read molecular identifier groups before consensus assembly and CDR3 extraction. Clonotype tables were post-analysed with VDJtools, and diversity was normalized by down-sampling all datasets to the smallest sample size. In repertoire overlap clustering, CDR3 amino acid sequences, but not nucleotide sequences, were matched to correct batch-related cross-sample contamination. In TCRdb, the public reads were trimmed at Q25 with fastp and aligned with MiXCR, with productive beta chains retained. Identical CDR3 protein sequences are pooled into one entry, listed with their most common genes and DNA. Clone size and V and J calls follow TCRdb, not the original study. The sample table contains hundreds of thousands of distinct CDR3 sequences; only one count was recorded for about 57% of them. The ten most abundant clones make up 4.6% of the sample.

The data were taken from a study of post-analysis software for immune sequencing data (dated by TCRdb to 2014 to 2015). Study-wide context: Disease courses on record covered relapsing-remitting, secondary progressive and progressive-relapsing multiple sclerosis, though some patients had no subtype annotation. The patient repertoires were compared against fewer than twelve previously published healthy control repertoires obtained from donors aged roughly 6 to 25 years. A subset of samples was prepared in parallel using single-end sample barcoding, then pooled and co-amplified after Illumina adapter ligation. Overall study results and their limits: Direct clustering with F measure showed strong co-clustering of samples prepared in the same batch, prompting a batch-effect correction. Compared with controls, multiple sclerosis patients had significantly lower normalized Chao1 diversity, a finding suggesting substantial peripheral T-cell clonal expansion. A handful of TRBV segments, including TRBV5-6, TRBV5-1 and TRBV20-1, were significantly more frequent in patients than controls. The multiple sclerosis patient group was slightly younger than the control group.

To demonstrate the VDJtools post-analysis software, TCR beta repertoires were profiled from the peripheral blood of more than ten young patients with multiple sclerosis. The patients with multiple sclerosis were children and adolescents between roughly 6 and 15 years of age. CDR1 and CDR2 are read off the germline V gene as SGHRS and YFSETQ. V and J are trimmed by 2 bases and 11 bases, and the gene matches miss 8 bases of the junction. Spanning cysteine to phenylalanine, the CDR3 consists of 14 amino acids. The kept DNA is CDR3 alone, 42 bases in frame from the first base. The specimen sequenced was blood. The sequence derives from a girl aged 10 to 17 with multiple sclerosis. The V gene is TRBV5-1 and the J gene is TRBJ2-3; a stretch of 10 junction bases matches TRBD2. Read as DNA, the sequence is TGCGCCAGCAGCTTACCTAGCGGGAGTTCCCAGCAGTATTTT. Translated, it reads CASSLPSGSSQQYF.